This TCR beta chain was profiled in a study of blood T cell repertoires in COVID-19. Study-wide context: Specimens from acute and convalescent COVID-19 originated in the United States, Italy and Spain. The cDNA or gDNA used as material had been derived from T cells, B-cell-depleted T cells, or PBMCs.

Original methodology: By means of reference gene primer amplification, nucleated cell counts were estimated. Profiling relied on immunoSEQ multiplex PCR, and the TCRdb table lists in-frame clones only, not all of them. The D gene and trimming were derived from the DNA, and the V and J assignments and clone size from that table. Of about 36,000 clones detected, roughly 80% appear once; the ten largest clones hold about 1.5%. A single count supports this clone. While infection was still active, Seattle patients were enrolled and then followed longitudinally. Germline V gene sequence: CDR1 SGHTA, CDR2 FQGTGA. Trimming left V 1 base short and J 5 bases short, with 17 bases between. This CDR3 contains 16 residues.

The chain is built from TRBV7-3 and TRBJ2-5; D might be TRBD1 (7 bases). Material: peripheral blood. This clonotype originated in a man aged 55 to 70 with COVID-19, enrolled during active disease. In nucleotides, the CDR3 is TGTGCCAGCAGCTTAAACGGCGCAGGGGGAGGCGAGACCCAGTACTTC. This encodes CASSLNGAGGGETQYF. The full variable domain, completed using reference TRBV7-3 and TRBJ2-5, is GAGVSQTPSNKVTEKGKYVELRCDPISGHTALYWYRQSLGQGPEFLIYFQGTGAADDSGLPNDRFFAVRPEGSVSTLKIQRTERGDSAVYLCASSLNGAGGGETQYFGPGTRLLVL.